This T cell receptor beta chain was recovered during a study of tumor-infiltrating lymphocytes in primary liver carcinoma. About the study: The patients included men and women who were aged 30 to 69 years.

From 500 ng total RNA, TCR beta cDNA was generated with a primer in the constant region. Libraries covering TCR beta were generated through three nested multiplex PCR rounds (using a slightly modified ARM-PCR). TRBV1-TRBV30 forward primers paired with a C-beta reverse primer drove the first two PCR rounds, about 11 cycles each. TCRdb called the multiplex PCR reads again in MiXCR, with one record for every CDR3 protein. The sample has tens of thousands of distinct CDR3 sequences; approximately 74% are singletons. Starting material for RNA and DNA co-extraction consisted of about 17-32 mg of unsorted bulk tissue. Every tumor specimen contained over 80% viable tumor cells. Whole-study findings and limits: Pairs of tumor regions overlapped more than tumor-adjacent and tumor-blood pairs did. Detection in all five tumor regions applied to only about 7-25% of top clones.

Remarks on this clonotype: Its antigen remains unknown. Its ends do not fully match the called genes, so a read error is possible.

Germline CDR1 is SQVTM and CDR2 is ANQGSEA. This CDR3 is 13 amino acids long. The sample was liver tumor tissue from sampling region 4. Described subset: tumor region T4, right-lateral pole. The V gene is TRBV29-1, the J gene TRBJ2-3; D might be TRBD1 (5 bases). The TCR sequence derives from a man aged 35 to 55 with primary liver carcinoma and hepatitis B virus infection. CDR3 region: CSVGEGAGDTQYF. The CDR3 DNA follows: TGCAGCGTTGGAGAAGGGGCTGGAGATACACAGTATTTT.